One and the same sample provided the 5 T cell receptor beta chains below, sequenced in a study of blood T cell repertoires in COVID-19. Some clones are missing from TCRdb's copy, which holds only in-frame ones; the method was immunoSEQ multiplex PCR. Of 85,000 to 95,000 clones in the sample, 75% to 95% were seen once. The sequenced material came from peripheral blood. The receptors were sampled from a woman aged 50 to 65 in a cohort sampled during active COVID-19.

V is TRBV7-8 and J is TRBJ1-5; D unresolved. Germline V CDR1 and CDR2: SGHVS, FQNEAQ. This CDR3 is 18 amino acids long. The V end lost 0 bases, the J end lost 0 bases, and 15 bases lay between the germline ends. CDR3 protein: CASSLALAGEYSNQPQHF. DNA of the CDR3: TGTGCCAGCAGCTTAGCGTTGGCAGGCGAATATAGCAATCAGCCCCAGCATTTT.

The CDR3 coding sequence is TGTGCCAGCTCACCAGGTATCACAGCCAATAATGAAAAACTGTTTTTT. Translated, it gives CASSPGITANNEKLFF. This chain uses TRBV18 with TRBJ1-4; D unresolved. The CDR3 totals 16 residues. Deletions cut 2 bases from V and 4 bases from J, with 14 bases between. Germline loops: CDR1 KGHSH, CDR2 LQKENI.

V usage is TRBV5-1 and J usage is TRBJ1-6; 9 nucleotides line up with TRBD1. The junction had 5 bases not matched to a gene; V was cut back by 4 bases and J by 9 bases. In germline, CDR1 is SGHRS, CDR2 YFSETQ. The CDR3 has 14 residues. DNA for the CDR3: TGCGCCAGCAGCCAGGGACAGGGCGGTTCACCCCTCCACTTT. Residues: CASSQGQGGSPLHF.

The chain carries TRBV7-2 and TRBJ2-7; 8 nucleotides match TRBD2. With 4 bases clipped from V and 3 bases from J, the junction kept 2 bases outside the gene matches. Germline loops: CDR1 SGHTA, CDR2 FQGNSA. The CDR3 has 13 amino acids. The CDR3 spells CASSSSGFYEQYF. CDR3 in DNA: TGTGCCAGCAGCTCTAGCGGGTTCTACGAGCAGTACTTC.

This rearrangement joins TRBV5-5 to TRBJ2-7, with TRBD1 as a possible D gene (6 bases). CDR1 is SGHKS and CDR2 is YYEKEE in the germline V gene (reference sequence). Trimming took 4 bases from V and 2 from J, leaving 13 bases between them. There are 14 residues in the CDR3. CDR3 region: CASSLRTAAYEQYF. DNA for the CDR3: TGTGCCAGCAGCCTACGGACAGCTGCCTACGAGCAGTACTTC.